Each of the 6 T cell receptor beta chains below was sequenced from the same sample in a study of shared T cell receptors in the human thymus (dated by TCRdb to about 2021). The library was produced with the immunoSEQ multiplex PCR assay. Imported from immuneACCESS, the table was reduced by TCRdb to in-frame sequences with V and J called. These copies leave out some clones; in studies compared against another copy, an unresolved V gene accounts for under half, and the cause of the remainder is not known. The sample table lists almost 550,000 clones, approximately 80% of them with a count of one. Approximately 0.013% of the sample goes to the ten largest clones. The sample was also reused in another study, on human thymus T cells.

Specimen: thymocytes. Receptors originate from a boy under two years old with a congenital heart defect. Donor details come from another sample of the same person, matched by shared clones.

The chain links TRBV29-1 to TRBJ1-2, with 12 nucleotides matching TRBD1. V lost 0 bases to trimming and J lost 8 bases; unmatched junction nucleotides: 4. The CDR3 totals 14 residues. Germline CDR1 reads SQVTM; CDR2 reads ANQGSEA. CDR3 loop: CSVEDRDRGQGYTF. The CDR3 DNA is TGCAGCGTTGAAGATCGGGACAGGGGGCAAGGCTACACCTTC.

The V and J genes are TRBV11-2 and TRBJ2-7, with D possibly TRBD1 on 5 matching bases. The germline gives CDR1 SGHAT, CDR2 FQNNGV. The CDR3 runs 13 residues. Between the trimmed V and J ends, which lost 5 bases and 3 bases, there was a span of 11 bases. The CDR3 nucleotides read TGTGCCAGCAGCCCCTGGGGCGTCTACGAGCAGTACTTC. Protein: CASSPWGVYEQYF.

This sequence joins TRBV28 and TRBJ2-5; D not certain. There are 12 residues in the CDR3. V shed 3 bases and J shed 4 bases, with 6 bases lying between them. The germline V gene has CDR1 MDHEN and CDR2 SYDVKM. CDR3 sequence (DNA): TGTGCCAGCAGTTTTACGGGAGAGACCCAGTACTTC. Translation: CASSFTGETQYF.

The chain has TRBV27 and TRBJ2-1; a possible D gene is TRBD2 (5 bases). V was shortened by 5 bases and J by 3 bases, with 29 bases between the two germline ends. From germline, CDR1 is MNHEY and CDR2 SMNVEV (reference sequence). This CDR3 region has 20 residues. The CDR3 sequence is CASSGHNGVARASNYNEQFF. CDR3 DNA sequence: TGTGCCAGCAGTGGGCACAACGGGGTGGCGAGAGCTTCCAACTACAATGAGCAGTTCTTC.

This rearrangement joins TRBV6-1 to TRBJ1-3, with a weak D call TRBD1 (5 bases). The germline V and J ends were trimmed by 2 bases and 4 bases, with 12 bases remaining between them. Per the germline V gene, CDR1 is MNHNS and CDR2 is SASEGT. CDR3 size: 15 residues. The CDR3 sequence is CASSEIQGSGNTIYF. DNA of the CDR3: TGTGCCAGCAGTGAAATCCAGGGCTCGGGAAACACCATATATTTT.

V gene TRBV6-5 combines with J gene TRBJ1-1; D is uncertain. The length of the CDR3 is 16 residues. The ends were cut back, 4 bases at V and 1 base at J, with 16 bases in the middle. Germline V gives CDR1 MNHEY, CDR2 SVGAGI. The DNA of the CDR3 is TGTGCCAGCAGTTCCGGGTGGGGAGGAGGGAACACTGAAGCTTTCTTT. Translating gives CASSSGWGGGNTEAFF.